The clone carrying this T cell receptor beta chain was detected many times. Antigen unknown. V was clipped by 2 bases and J by 6 bases, with 13 bases between them. The CDR3 totals 15 residues. A second 7 to 11 cycle PCR used barcoded and J-beta primers. TCRdb ran MiXCR on the 5' RACE reads and lists one entry per CDR3 protein. Among 750,000 to 1,000,000 distinct CDR3 sequences listed, 25% to 35% were seen once. Caucasian, healthy and from Russia, the donors were aged between about 6 and 90. The sample belongs to a study of blood T cells in healthy people across ages. Whole-study findings and limits: Diversity estimates from one million T cells were considered underestimates.

The same sample was also used in a study of T cells of mothers and their children. That paper states: Whether related or unrelated, pairs show similar shaping of TCR recombination output by thymic selection.

This receptor was obtained from a woman aged 40 to 55 in good health. V and J are TRBV12-3 or TRBV12-4 and TRBJ1-4; perhaps TRBD1 as D (6 bases). The sequenced sample was blood. CDR3 nucleotide sequence: TGTGCCAGCAGTTTACGGGGGCTTGGGGATGAAAAACTGTTTTTT. Its translation: CASSLRGLGDEKLFF.